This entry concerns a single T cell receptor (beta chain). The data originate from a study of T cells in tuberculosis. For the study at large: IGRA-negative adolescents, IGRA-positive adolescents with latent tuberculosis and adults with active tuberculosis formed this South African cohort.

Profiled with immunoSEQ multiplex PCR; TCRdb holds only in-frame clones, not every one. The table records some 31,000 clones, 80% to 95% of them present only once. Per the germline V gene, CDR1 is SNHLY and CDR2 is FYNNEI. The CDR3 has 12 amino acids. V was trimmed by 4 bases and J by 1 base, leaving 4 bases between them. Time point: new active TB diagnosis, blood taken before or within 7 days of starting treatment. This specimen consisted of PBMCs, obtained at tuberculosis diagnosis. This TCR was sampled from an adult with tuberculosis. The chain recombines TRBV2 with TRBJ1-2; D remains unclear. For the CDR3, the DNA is TGTGCCAGCAGTGGCGTTAACTATGGCTACACCTTC. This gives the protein CASSGVNYGYTF.